This paragraph covers one T cell receptor beta chain sequence. Its antigen is currently unknown. The sample originates from a study of beta chain features in type 1 diabetes. Study-level background: Age, gender, cell numbers and subset yield matched between patients and controls. General study findings and limits: More deletions and fewer insertions at VDJ junctions were seen in type 1 diabetes patients. Unsettled here was the matter of whether HLA type influences TCRB rearrangement.

As every portion of the isolated RNA was reverse transcribed, the sequencing read expressed TCRB transcripts. TCRdb's table, derived via immunoSEQ multiplex PCR, lists solely in-frame clones and lacks some. This table holds some 270,000 clones, 13% to 15% found once. Germline CDR1 reads SGHAT; CDR2 reads FQNNGV. The CDR3 is made up of 14 amino acids. J was trimmed by 5 bases and V by 4 bases; bases with no gene match: 2. Each sorted population was over 95% pure. The source is a woman in her 40s in good health. The sequencing input was naive CD4+ T cells from blood. V usage is TRBV11-2 and J usage is TRBJ2-5; TRBD2 matches at 12 bases. The CDR3: CASSSTSGGETQYF. The CDR3 nucleotides read TGTGCCAGCAGCTCCACTAGCGGGGGGGAGACCCAGTACTTC.